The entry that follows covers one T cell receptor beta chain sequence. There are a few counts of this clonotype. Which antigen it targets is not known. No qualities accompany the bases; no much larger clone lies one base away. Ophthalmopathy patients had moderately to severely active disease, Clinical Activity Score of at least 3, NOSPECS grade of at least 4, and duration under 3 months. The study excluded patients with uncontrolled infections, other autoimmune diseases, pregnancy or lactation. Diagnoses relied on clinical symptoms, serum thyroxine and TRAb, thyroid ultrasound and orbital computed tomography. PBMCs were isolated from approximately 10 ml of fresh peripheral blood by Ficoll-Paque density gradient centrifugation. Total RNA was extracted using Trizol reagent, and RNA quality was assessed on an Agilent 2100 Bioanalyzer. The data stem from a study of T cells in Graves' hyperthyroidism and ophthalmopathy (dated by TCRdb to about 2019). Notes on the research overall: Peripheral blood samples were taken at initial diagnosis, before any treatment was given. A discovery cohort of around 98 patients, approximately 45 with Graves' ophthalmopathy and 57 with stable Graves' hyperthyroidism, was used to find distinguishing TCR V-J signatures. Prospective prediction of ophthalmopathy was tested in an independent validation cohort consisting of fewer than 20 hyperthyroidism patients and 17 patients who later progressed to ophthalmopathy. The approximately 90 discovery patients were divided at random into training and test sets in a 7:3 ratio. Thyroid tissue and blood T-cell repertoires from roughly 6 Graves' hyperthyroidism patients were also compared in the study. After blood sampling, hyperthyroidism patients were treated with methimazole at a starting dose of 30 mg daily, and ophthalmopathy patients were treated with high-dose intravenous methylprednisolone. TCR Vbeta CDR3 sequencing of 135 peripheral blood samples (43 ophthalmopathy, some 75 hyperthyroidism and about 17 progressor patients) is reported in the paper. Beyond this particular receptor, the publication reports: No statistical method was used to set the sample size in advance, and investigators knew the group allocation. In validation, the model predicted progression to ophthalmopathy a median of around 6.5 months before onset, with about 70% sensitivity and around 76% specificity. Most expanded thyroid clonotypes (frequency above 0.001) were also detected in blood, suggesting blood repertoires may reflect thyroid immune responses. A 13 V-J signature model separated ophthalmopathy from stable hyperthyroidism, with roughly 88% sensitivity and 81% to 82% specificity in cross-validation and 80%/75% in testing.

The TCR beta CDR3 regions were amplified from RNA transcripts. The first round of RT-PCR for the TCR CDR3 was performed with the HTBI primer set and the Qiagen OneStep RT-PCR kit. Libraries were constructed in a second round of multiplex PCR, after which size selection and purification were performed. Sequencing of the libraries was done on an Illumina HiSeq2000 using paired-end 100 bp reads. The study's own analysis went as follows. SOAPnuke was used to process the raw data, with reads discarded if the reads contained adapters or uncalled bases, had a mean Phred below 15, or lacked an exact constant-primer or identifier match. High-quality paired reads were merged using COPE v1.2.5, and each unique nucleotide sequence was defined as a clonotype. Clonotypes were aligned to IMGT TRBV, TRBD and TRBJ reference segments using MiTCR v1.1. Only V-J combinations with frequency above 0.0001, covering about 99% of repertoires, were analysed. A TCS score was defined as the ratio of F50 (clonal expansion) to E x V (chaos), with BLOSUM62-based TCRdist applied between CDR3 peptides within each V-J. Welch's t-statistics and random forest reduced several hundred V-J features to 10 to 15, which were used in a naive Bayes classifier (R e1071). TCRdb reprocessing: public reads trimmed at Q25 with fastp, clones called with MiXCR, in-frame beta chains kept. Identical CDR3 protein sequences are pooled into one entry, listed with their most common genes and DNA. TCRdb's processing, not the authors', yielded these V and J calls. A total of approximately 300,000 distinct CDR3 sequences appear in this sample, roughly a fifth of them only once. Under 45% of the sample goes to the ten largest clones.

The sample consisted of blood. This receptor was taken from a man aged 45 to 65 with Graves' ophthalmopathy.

The CDR3 protein is CSATGGFHSWEKLFF. The DNA sequence is given as TGCAGTGCTACCGGGGGGTTTCACAGTTGGGAAAAACTGTTTTTT. The V and J segments used are TRBV20-1 and TRBJ1-4, with TRBD1 tentatively as D gene (5 bases match). In the germline V gene (reference sequence), CDR1 corresponds to DFQATT and CDR2 to SNEGSKA. Trimming takes 4 bases from V and 8 bases from J, and the germline ends sit 20 bases apart. The CDR3, from cysteine to phenylalanine, totals 15 residues. Left in the record is the CDR3 DNA by itself, 45 bases read in frame from the first base.